This entry lists 7 T cell receptor beta chains sequenced from one sample in a study of cytomegalovirus exposure and HLA in healthy donors. Method: immunoSEQ multiplex PCR; TCRdb's copy keeps in-frame clones and lacks some. The sample contains roughly 50,000 clones, roughly 89% of which appear only once. What was sequenced was PBMCs. The source of these receptors is a woman between 18 and 29 years old in good health and CMV-seropositive.

CDR3 protein: CAWSMTSPGELFF. Written as DNA, the CDR3 is TGTGCCTGGAGTATGACATCACCCGGGGAGCTGTTTTTT. The chain has TRBV30 and TRBJ2-2; D gene ambiguous. There are 13 residues in the CDR3. CDR1 and CDR2 (germline): GTSNPN, SVGIG (reference sequence). Trimming left V 2 bases short and J 6 bases short, with 10 bases between. Drawing the rest from reference TRBV30 and TRBJ2-2, the complete variable domain is SQTIHQWPATLVQPVGSPLSLECTVEGTSNPNLYWYRQAAGRGLQLLFYSVGIGQISSEVPQNLSASRPQDRQFILSSKKLLLSDSGFYLCAWSMTSPGELFFGEGSRLTVL.

This clone has just a few counts. The V gene is TRBV15, the J gene TRBJ1-6, with D unclear. CDR1 is LNHNV and CDR2 is YYDKDF in the germline V gene (reference sequence). V was trimmed by 0 bases and J by 8 bases, leaving 11 bases between them. The CDR3 has 15 residues. CDR3 loop: CATSRDRREHSPLHF. CDR3 nucleotides: TGTGCCACCAGCAGAGATAGGAGGGAGCATTCACCCCTCCACTTT.

Details on this clone: The junction departs from the called germline gene at one end, perhaps through a read error. V and J are TRBV7-7 and TRBJ2-5; TRBD2 agrees at 8 bases. CDR1 and CDR2 (germline): SSHAT, FNYEAQ (reference sequence). The length of the CDR3 is 12 residues. Here the CDR3 DNA reads TGTGCTAGCAGCCGGGAGGGAGAGACCCAGTACTTC. Its protein is CASSREGETQYF. Supplemented by reference TRBV7-7 and TRBJ2-5, the full variable domain reads GAGVSQSPRYKVTKRGQDVTLRCDPISSHATLYWYQQALGQGPEFLTYFNYEAQPDKSGLPSDRFSAERPEGSISTLTIQRTEQRDSAMYRCASSREGETQYFGPGTRLLVL.

V and J are TRBV5-4 and TRBJ1-2; maybe TRBD1 (6 bases). V was clipped by 0 bases and J by 5 bases, with 14 bases between them. Germline CDR1 SGHNT, CDR2 YYREEE (reference sequence). CDR3 length: 15 amino acids. CDR3 coding DNA: TGTGCCAGCAGCTTGGACAGGGCTAGGGGATATGGCTACACCTTC. Its protein product is CASSLDRARGYGYTF.

The chain is built from TRBV27 and TRBJ2-7; 7 bases line up with TRBD2. The CDR3 has 16 residues. Trimming removed 4 bases from V and 2 bases from J; junction bases left unmatched: 11. CDR1 and CDR2 from the germline V gene are MNHEY and SMNVEV (reference sequence). CDR3: CASSSQEERGTYEQYF. The CDR3 DNA sequence: TGTGCCAGCAGTTCCCAGGAGGAGCGGGGAACCTACGAGCAGTACTTC.

The V and J genes are TRBV6-5 and TRBJ1-1, with TRBD1 identical over 8 bases. V gave up 6 bases and J gave up 8 bases; unmatched junction bases: 8. This CDR3 contains 13 residues. Germline CDR1 is MNHEY and CDR2 is SVGAGI. The CDR3: CASRRTGSWEAFF. The DNA of the CDR3 is TGTGCCAGCAGACGGACAGGGTCTTGGGAAGCTTTCTTT.

This chain uses TRBV5-1 with TRBJ2-7; 9 bases agree with TRBD1. The CDR3 covers 15 residues. Germline V lookup: CDR1 SGHRS, CDR2 YFSETQ. V lost 2 bases to trimming and J lost 6 bases; unmatched junction nucleotides: 9. The CDR3 DNA reads TGCGCCAGCAGCTTCTCCCCTGGGACAGGGAGCGAGCAGTACTTC. It is translated as CASSFSPGTGSEQYF.